This TCR beta chain emerged from a study of neoadjuvant anti-PD-1 for oral cavity cancer. Study background: Nivolumab at 3 mg/kg was mostly given biweekly, three to four doses, pre-surgery.

Sequenced by immunoSEQ multiplex PCR; TCRdb stores in-frame clones only, minus some. The sample carries 10,000 to 11,000 clones, roughly half recorded once. This clone occurred a few times. The CDR3 covers 14 residues. In germline, CDR1 is MNHEY, CDR2 SVGAGI. The V gene is TRBV6-5, the J gene TRBJ1-2; D remains ambiguous. The TCR was taken from a person between 35 and 79 years old with oral cavity squamous cell carcinoma. This specimen was tumor tissue, taken before nivolumab (anti-PD-1) treatment. The CDR3 sequence: CASTPAEVGYGYTF. The DNA of the CDR3 is TGTGCTTCGACCCCCGCGGAGGTGGGCTATGGCTACACCTTC.